The 32 T cell receptor beta chains given below trace back to one sample, sequenced in a study of blood T cell repertoires in COVID-19. Assay: immunoSEQ multiplex PCR; the TCRdb copy retains only in-frame clones and omits some. The sample carries about 130,000 clones, roughly 79% recorded once. The sample was peripheral blood. The receptors were sampled from a human donor in a cohort sampled during active COVID-19.

This clone appeared once. The genes are TRBV5-6 and TRBJ1-2, with D unclear. Between the trimmed V and J ends, which lost 0 bases and 4 bases, there was a span of 13 bases. CDR3 length: 15 amino acids. Germline V CDR1 and CDR2: SGHDT, YYEEEE. Here the CDR3 DNA reads TGTGCCAGCAGCTTGGACGGCAGACTTGTCTATGGCTACACCTTC. Translation gives CASSLDGRLVYGYTF.

The chain links TRBV3-1 (or the pseudogene TRBV3-2) to TRBJ2-3; TRBD2 matches at 9 bases. The CDR3 spans 17 residues. Germline values: CDR1 LGHDT, CDR2 YNNKEL (reference sequence). V shed 3 bases, J shed 4 bases, and the junction held 11 bases outside the gene matches. This CDR3 is CASSQLPSSGVPDTQYF. CDR3 bases: TGTGCCAGCAGCCAGCTCCCCTCTAGCGGGGTGCCAGATACGCAGTATTTT.

V gene TRBV19 combines with J gene TRBJ2-3; 9 bases align to TRBD2. CDR3 length equals 15 residues. Looked up from germline, CDR1 is LNHDA and CDR2 is SQIVND (reference sequence). After removal of 3 bases from V and 5 bases from J, the junction contained 6 bases not matched to a gene. The CDR3 is CASSIGGGERDTQYF. The DNA for the CDR3 is TGTGCCAGTAGTATCGGCGGGGGGGAGAGAGATACGCAGTATTTT.

The V gene is TRBV24-1, the J gene TRBJ2-3, with TRBD1 as a possible D gene (5 bases). The CDR3 runs to 15 residues. The V gene's germline CDR1 is KGHDR and CDR2 SFDVKD. Trimming took 2 bases from V and 2 from J, leaving 10 bases between them. CDR3 residues: CATSDSRQYTDTQYF. The CDR3 coding sequence is TGTGCCACCAGTGATTCGCGACAGTACACAGATACGCAGTATTTT.

The rearrangement uses TRBV15 and TRBJ2-7; a weak D match, TRBD2 (6 bases). CDR1 LNHNV and CDR2 YYDKDF come from the germline V gene (reference sequence). The CDR3 totals 16 residues. V gave up 5 bases and J gave up 0 bases, with 17 bases separating them. The CDR3 sequence: CATSGSFSGDSYEQYF. CDR3 bases: TGTGCCACCAGCGGGAGTTTTAGCGGTGACTCCTACGAGCAGTACTTC.

This chain links TRBV2 with TRBJ2-6, with TRBD1 matching 9 bases. This CDR3 spans 21 amino acids. The trim removed 1 base at V and 2 bases at J, leaving 15 bases unmatched. Germline V gives CDR1 SNHLY, CDR2 FYNNEI. CDR3 in DNA: TGTGCCAGCAGTGAAGAGCCTCACGGGACAGGGAGGCTAACTGGGGCCAACGTCCTGACTTTC. Translation: CASSEEPHGTGRLTGANVLTF.

The chain links TRBV7-9 to TRBJ1-2, with unresolved D. The CDR3 consists of 14 residues. Deletions cut 0 bases from V and 4 bases from J, with 9 bases between. From germline, CDR1 is SEHNR and CDR2 FQNEAQ (reference sequence). CDR3 region: CASSLAAESYGYTF. In DNA, the CDR3 is TGTGCCAGCAGCTTAGCGGCGGAATCCTATGGCTACACCTTC.

Notes on this clone: The germline gene is not matched at one end of the junction; a read error may be the cause. The chain joins TRBV6-4 to TRBJ1-2; D unclear. Germline loops: CDR1 MRHNA, CDR2 SNTAGT. The CDR3 totals 8 residues. CDR3 in amino acids: CASLVGSF. The CDR3 bases are TGTGCCAGCCTAGTAGGCTCGTTC.

This clone was seen a handful of times. This chain links TRBV10-3 with TRBJ1-1, with TRBD1 matching over 10 bases. The V segment lost 4 bases and the J segment 0 bases; nucleotides outside the gene matches: 8. This CDR3 spans 17 amino acids. In germline, CDR1 is ENHRY, CDR2 SYGVKD. The DNA of the CDR3 is TGTGCCATCAGTGGACCCGGGACAGGGGACTTGAACACTGAAGCTTTCTTT. Translating gives CAISGPGTGDLNTEAFF.

This chain connects TRBV18 to TRBJ2-2; 9 positions match TRBD2. V lost 4 bases and J lost 3; bases outside the gene matches: 9. The CDR3 is 17 residues long. Germline V gene lookup returns CDR1 KGHSH and CDR2 LQKENI. The CDR3 DNA reads as TGTGCCAGCTCACAGAGTCGGCGGGGGGGCCACACCGGGGAGCTGTTTTTT. This codes for CASSQSRRGGHTGELFF.

This chain uses TRBV6-5 with TRBJ2-7; tentatively, D is TRBD1 (5 bases). CDR3 length: 15 amino acids. V lost 5 bases and J lost 3, with 17 bases in between. CDR1 is MNHEY, CDR2 SVGAGI, per germline. In DNA, the CDR3 is TGTGCCAGCAGTCCCTTCCCAGGGAAGGGCTACGAGCAGTACTTC. Protein: CASSPFPGKGYEQYF.

The chain carries TRBV18 and TRBJ1-5, with D unresolved. The V and J ends lost 1 base and 5 bases respectively, with 3 bases between them. The CDR3 runs to 12 residues. The germline CDR1 and CDR2 sequences are KGHSH and LQKENI. CDR3 DNA: TGTGCCAGCTCACCACTCGATCAGCCCCAGCATTTT. Amino acid sequence: CASSPLDQPQHF.

This chain connects TRBV10-3 to TRBJ1-4, with 11 bases fitting TRBD1. CDR3 size: 15 residues. Germline values: CDR1 ENHRY, CDR2 SYGVKD. The V gene end was trimmed by 6 bases and the J gene end by 5 bases; junction bases not matched to a gene: 5. Here the CDR3 DNA reads TGTGCCATCAGGGATGGACAGGGGGCGAATGAAAAACTGTTTTTT. It encodes CAIRDGQGANEKLFF.

The chain is built from TRBV19 and TRBJ2-7; 8 bases agree with TRBD2. Losses at the gene ends were 1 base for V and 3 bases for J; bases not matched to a gene: 8. The V gene's germline CDR1 is LNHDA and CDR2 SQIVND (reference sequence). This CDR3 comprises 16 residues. The DNA for the CDR3 is TGTGCCAGTAGTATAGTCCCTGGCGCGGGGGGCTACGAGCAGTACTTC. As protein: CASSIVPGAGGYEQYF.

The chain employs TRBV10-2 and TRBJ1-2; 8 nucleotides match TRBD1. Germline V gives CDR1 WSHSY, CDR2 SAAADI. V lost 6 bases, J lost 6 bases, and 6 bases stayed unmatched. The CDR3 loop spans 13 amino acids. The CDR3 is CASRDREGDGYTF. The CDR3 nucleotides read TGCGCCAGCAGGGACAGGGAAGGGGATGGCTACACCTTC.

The chain uses TRBV6-6 and TRBJ1-1; 7 bases align to TRBD1. V dropped 8 bases and J dropped 1; count of bases not matched to a gene: 10. The CDR3 totals 15 residues. Germline lookup yields CDR1 MNHNY and CDR2 SVGAGI (reference sequence). This CDR3 reads CASSDRYQKNTEAFF. For the CDR3, the DNA is TGTGCCAGCTCGGACAGGTACCAGAAGAACACTGAAGCTTTCTTT.

This clone was observed a few times. This chain uses TRBV5-8 with TRBJ1-5; D unresolved. This CDR3 spans 13 amino acids. V lost 6 bases to trimming and J lost 4 bases, with 11 bases between them. The germline V gene encodes CDR1 SGHTS and CDR2 YDEGEE. This chain's CDR3 is CASTDRGNQPQHF. The CDR3 DNA sequence: TGTGCCAGCACGGATAGAGGGAATCAGCCCCAGCATTTT.

The chain combines TRBV4-1 with TRBJ1-5, with a possible D match to TRBD1 (5 bases). The CDR3 is 16 residues long. CDR1 is MGHRA, CDR2 YSYEKL, per germline. V lost 1 base to trimming and J lost 2 bases, with 12 bases between them. DNA of the CDR3: TGCGCCAGCAGCCAAGGCCGGGACTCAGGCAATCAGCCCCAGCATTTT. Its translation is CASSQGRDSGNQPQHF.

This clone was recorded once. V is TRBV5-1 and J is TRBJ1-1; D perhaps matches TRBD1 (6 bases). This CDR3 is 14 amino acids long. Germline CDR1 is SGHRS and CDR2 is YFSETQ. Between the trimmed V and J ends, which lost 1 base and 0 bases, there was a span of 7 bases. CDR3 DNA sequence: TGCGCCAGCAGCTTGACAGGGATGAACACTGAAGCTTTCTTT. This encodes CASSLTGMNTEAFF.

The rearrangement links TRBV19 to TRBJ2-1; 7 bases match TRBD2. The J segment lost 6 bases and the V segment lost 5 bases, leaving 7 bases of the junction unmatched. The CDR3 loop spans 14 amino acids. Germline values: CDR1 LNHDA, CDR2 SQIVND (reference sequence). As DNA, the CDR3 is TGTGCCAGTAGTTACTGGACTAGTAGCAATGAGCAGTTCTTC. It translates to CASSYWTSSNEQFF.

V and J are TRBV3-1 (or the pseudogene TRBV3-2) and TRBJ2-3; D not resolved. Germline CDR1 reads LGHDT; CDR2 reads YNNKEL (reference sequence). This CDR3 is 13 amino acids long. V was shortened by 4 bases and J by 1 base, with 6 bases between the two germline ends. This chain's CDR3 is CASSPVGTDTQYF. In nucleotides, the CDR3 is TGTGCCAGCAGCCCTGTAGGCACAGATACGCAGTATTTT.

This chain connects TRBV6-6 to TRBJ2-1, with 11 bases matching TRBD2. This CDR3 comprises 15 residues. Germline V CDR1 and CDR2: MNHNY, SVGAGI (reference sequence). J lost 4 bases, V lost 5 bases, and 4 bases had no gene match. CDR3 sequence: CASSDTSGGYNEQFF. The CDR3 DNA reads TGTGCCAGCAGTGACACTAGCGGGGGTTACAATGAGCAGTTCTTC.

The rearrangement joins TRBV18 to TRBJ1-1; a weak D match, TRBD1 (5 bases). Per the germline V gene, CDR1 is KGHSH and CDR2 is LQKENI. The CDR3 consists of 13 residues. V was trimmed by 3 bases and J by 3 bases, leaving 8 bases between them. CDR3 amino acids: CASSPARDTEAFF. In nucleotides, the CDR3 is TGTGCCAGCTCACCGGCCAGGGACACTGAAGCTTTCTTT.

This chain uses TRBV18 with TRBJ1-5; TRBD1 aligns across 8 bases. Germline lookup yields CDR1 KGHSH and CDR2 LQKENI. CDR3 size: 17 residues. V shed 5 bases, J shed 2 bases, and the junction held 11 bases outside the gene matches. The DNA of the CDR3 is TGTGCCAGCTCATCCCGACAGGGGAAGGGTGGCAATCAGCCCCAGCATTTT. Translation: CASSSRQGKGGNQPQHF.

This chain links TRBV27 with TRBJ1-2; D perhaps matches TRBD1 (5 bases). Germline loops: CDR1 MNHEY, CDR2 SMNVEV (reference sequence). The V and J ends lost 4 bases and 8 bases respectively, with 11 bases between them. The CDR3 covers 12 residues. CDR3 sequence reads: CASSSQAQGYTF. CDR3 DNA sequence: TGTGCCAGCAGTTCACAGGCTCAAGGCTACACCTTC.

V usage is TRBV2 and J usage is TRBJ1-1, with D perhaps matching TRBD1 (6 bases). The CDR3 loop spans 15 amino acids. CDR1 SNHLY and CDR2 FYNNEI come from the germline V gene. V dropped 3 bases and J dropped 6 bases, with 17 bases sitting between them. CDR3 protein: CASSEATGIGPEAFF. The CDR3 nucleotides are TGTGCCAGCAGTGAGGCTACAGGGATAGGGCCTGAAGCTTTCTTT.

The chain employs TRBV19 and TRBJ1-1; 8 bases agree with TRBD1. V dropped 7 bases and J dropped 4; count of bases not matched to a gene: 8. The CDR3 consists of 14 residues. The germline gives CDR1 LNHDA, CDR2 SQIVND (reference sequence). CDR3 nucleotides: TGTGCCAGTATCCGGACAGGGAAGGTCACTGAAGCTTTCTTT. It is translated as CASIRTGKVTEAFF.

The chain is built from TRBV10-3 and TRBJ1-2; 11 bases agree with TRBD1. Germline loops: CDR1 ENHRY, CDR2 SYGVKD. This CDR3 comprises 15 residues. The J segment lost 7 bases and the V segment lost 3 bases, leaving 7 bases of the junction unmatched. Here the CDR3 reads CAISDSDRGRFGYTF. The CDR3 DNA sequence: TGTGCCATCAGTGATTCGGACAGGGGGCGTTTTGGCTACACCTTC.

The rearrangement uses TRBV6-6 and TRBJ1-5; D perhaps matches TRBD1 (5 bases). The CDR3 has 15 residues. V shed 4 bases and J shed 7 bases, with 17 bases lying between them. The germline V gene encodes CDR1 MNHNY and CDR2 SVGAGI (reference sequence). CDR3 nucleotide sequence: TGTGCCAGCAGTTCCTTTGATCAGGGCACCCAGCCCCAGCATTTT. Protein sequence: CASSSFDQGTQPQHF.

In DNA form, the CDR3 reads TGTGCCAGCATTCGAAGGGGGCGAAACACTGAAGCTTTCTTT. Protein product: CASIRRGRNTEAFF. J is TRBJ1-1 and V is TRBV2, with 7 bases lining up with TRBD1. From germline, CDR1 is SNHLY and CDR2 FYNNEI. V shed 7 bases and J 2 bases; nucleotides not matched to a gene: 7. This CDR3 comprises 14 residues. Variable domain in full (rest from reference TRBV2 and TRBJ1-1): EPEVTQTPSHQVTQMGQEVILRCVPISNHLYFYWYRQILGQKVEFLVSFYNNEISEKSEIFDDQFSVERPDGSNFTLKIRSTKLEDSAMYFCASIRRGRNTEAFFGQGTRLTVV.

This clone has more than one count but fewer than ten. The rearrangement joins TRBV5-1 to TRBJ1-1; 8 bases fit TRBD1. The CDR3 is made up of 17 amino acids. Germline loops: CDR1 SGHRS, CDR2 YFSETQ. The junction had 13 bases not matched to a gene; V was cut back by 6 bases and J by 0 bases. The CDR3 loop reads CASIDGRAGGVNTEAFF. The CDR3 DNA reads as TGCGCCAGCATCGACGGCAGGGCAGGGGGCGTGAACACTGAAGCTTTCTTT.

V gene TRBV2 combines with J gene TRBJ2-7, with TRBD2 as a possible D gene (6 bases). The CDR3 is 13 amino acids. Trimming removed 9 bases from V and 3 bases from J, with 15 bases in between. The germline V gene encodes CDR1 SNHLY and CDR2 FYNNEI. The CDR3 nucleotides read TGTGCCAGTTTGGGAGGAGAGGGCTACGAGCAGTACTTC. The encoded protein is CASLGGEGYEQYF.